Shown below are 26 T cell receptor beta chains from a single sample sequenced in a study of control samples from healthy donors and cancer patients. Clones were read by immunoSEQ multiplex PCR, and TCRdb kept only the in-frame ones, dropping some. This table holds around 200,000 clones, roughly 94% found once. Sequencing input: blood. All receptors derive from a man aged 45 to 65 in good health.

CDR3 nucleotide sequence: TGTGCCAGCAGCCCGAGGGACAGGGGGTTGAATGAGCAGTTCTTC. Translated, it gives CASSPRDRGLNEQFF. The rearrangement links TRBV5-4 to TRBJ2-1, with 11 bases identical to TRBD1. This CDR3 region has 15 residues. Germline CDR1 SGHNT, CDR2 YYREEE (reference sequence). Unmatched junction bases numbered 7, after V lost 4 bases and J lost 7 bases.

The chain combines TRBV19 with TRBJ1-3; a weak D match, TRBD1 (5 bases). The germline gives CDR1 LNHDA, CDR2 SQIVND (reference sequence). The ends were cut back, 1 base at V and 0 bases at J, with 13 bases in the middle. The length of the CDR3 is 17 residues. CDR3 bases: TGTGCCAGTAGTATAGTGGGGACCGTGAGCTCTGGAAACACCATATATTTT. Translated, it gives CASSIVGTVSSGNTIYF.

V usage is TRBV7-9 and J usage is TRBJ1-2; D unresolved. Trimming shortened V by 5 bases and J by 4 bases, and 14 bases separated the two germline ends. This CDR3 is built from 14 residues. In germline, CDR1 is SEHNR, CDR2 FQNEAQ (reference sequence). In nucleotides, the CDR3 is TGTGCCAGCAGCCCCGGAGAAGGTGTCTATGGCTACACCTTC. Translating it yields CASSPGEGVYGYTF.

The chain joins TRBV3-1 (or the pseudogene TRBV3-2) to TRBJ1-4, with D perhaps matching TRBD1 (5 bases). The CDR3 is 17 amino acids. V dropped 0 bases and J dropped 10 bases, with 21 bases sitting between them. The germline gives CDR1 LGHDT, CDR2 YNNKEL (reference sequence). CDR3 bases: TGTGCCAGCAGCCAAGAGTTCCATGGGGAGGGGCAGTCAAAACTGTTTTTT. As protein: CASSQEFHGEGQSKLFF.

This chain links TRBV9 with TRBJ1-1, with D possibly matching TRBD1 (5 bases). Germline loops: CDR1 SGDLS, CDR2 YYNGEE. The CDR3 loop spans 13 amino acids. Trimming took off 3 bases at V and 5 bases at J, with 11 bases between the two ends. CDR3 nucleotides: TGTGCCAGCAGCGCTAGTAGGGGAACTGAAGCTTTCTTT. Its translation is CASSASRGTEAFF. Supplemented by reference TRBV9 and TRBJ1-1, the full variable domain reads DSGVTQTPKHLITATGQRVTLRCSPRSGDLSVYWYQQSLDQGLQFLIQYYNGEERAKGNILERFSAQQFPDLHSELNLSSLELGDSALYFCASSASRGTEAFFGQGTRLTVV.

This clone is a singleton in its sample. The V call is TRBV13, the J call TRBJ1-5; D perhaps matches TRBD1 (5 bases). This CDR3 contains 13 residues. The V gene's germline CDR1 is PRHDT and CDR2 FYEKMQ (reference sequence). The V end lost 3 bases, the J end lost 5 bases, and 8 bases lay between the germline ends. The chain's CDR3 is CASSFDRDQPQHF. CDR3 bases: TGTGCCAGCAGCTTCGACAGAGATCAGCCCCAGCATTTT.

CDR3 in amino acids: CATKAGGDGEQFF. Here the CDR3 DNA reads TGTGCCACCAAAGCGGGGGGGGACGGTGAGCAGTTCTTC. This chain links TRBV24-1 with TRBJ2-1, with 10 nucleotides matching TRBD2. The CDR3 covers 13 residues. The ends lost 8 bases at V and 9 bases at J; junction bases unmatched: 6. The germline V gene has CDR1 KGHDR and CDR2 SFDVKD.

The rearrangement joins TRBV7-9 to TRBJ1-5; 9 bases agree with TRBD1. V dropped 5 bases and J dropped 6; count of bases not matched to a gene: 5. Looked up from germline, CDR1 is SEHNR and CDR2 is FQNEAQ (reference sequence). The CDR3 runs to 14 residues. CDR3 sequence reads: CASSGQGSGQPQHF. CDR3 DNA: TGTGCCAGCAGCGGACAGGGGTCCGGTCAGCCCCAGCATTTT.

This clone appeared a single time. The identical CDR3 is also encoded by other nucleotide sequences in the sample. CDR3: CATSRDRAVYGYTF. The CDR3 nucleotides read TGTGCCACCAGCAGAGATAGAGCCGTCTATGGCTACACCTTC. The rearrangement links TRBV15 to TRBJ1-2, with no clear D. Germline V gene lookup returns CDR1 LNHNV and CDR2 YYDKDF (reference sequence). The CDR3 consists of 14 residues. Trimming took 0 bases from V and 4 from J, leaving 9 bases between them.

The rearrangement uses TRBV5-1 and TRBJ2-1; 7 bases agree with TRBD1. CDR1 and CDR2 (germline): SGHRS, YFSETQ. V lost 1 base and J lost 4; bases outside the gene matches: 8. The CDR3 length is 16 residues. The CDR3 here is CASSLSPAGGYNEQFF. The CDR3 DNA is TGCGCCAGCAGCTTGTCCCCGGCAGGGGGTTACAATGAGCAGTTCTTC.

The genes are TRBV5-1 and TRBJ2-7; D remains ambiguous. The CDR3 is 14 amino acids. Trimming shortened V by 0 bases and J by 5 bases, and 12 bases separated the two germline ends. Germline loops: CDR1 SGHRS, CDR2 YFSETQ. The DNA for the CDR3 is TGCGCCAGCAGCTTGGGACCGGGTTTCAACGAGCAGTACTTC. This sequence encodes CASSLGPGFNEQYF.

The CDR3 is CSASLPVTDNQPQHF. CDR3 bases: TGCAGTGCTAGTTTACCGGTAACGGATAATCAGCCCCAGCATTTT. The chain recombines TRBV20-1 with TRBJ1-5, with D uncertain. V lost 3 bases and J 4 bases, leaving 16 bases between the germline ends. CDR3 size: 15 residues. Germline CDR1 and CDR2: DFQATT and SNEGSKA (reference sequence).

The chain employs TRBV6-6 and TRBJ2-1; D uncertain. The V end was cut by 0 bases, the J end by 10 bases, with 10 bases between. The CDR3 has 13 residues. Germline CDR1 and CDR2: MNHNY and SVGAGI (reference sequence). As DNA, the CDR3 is TGTGCCAGCAGTTACTCGAACCAGGCGGAGCAGTTCTTC. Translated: CASSYSNQAEQFF.

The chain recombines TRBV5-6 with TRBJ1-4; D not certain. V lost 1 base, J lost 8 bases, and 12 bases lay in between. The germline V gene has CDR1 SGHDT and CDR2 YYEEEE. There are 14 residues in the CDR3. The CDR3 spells CASSLLMTEEKLFF. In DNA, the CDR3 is TGTGCCAGCAGCTTGTTGATGACCGAAGAAAAACTGTTTTTT.

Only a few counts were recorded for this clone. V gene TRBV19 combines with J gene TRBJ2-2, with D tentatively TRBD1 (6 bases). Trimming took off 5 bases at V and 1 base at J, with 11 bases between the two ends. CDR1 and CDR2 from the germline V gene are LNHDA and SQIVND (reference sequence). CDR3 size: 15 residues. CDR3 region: CASSLGAMNTGELFF. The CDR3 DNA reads TGTGCCAGTAGTTTGGGGGCAATGAACACCGGGGAGCTGTTTTTT.

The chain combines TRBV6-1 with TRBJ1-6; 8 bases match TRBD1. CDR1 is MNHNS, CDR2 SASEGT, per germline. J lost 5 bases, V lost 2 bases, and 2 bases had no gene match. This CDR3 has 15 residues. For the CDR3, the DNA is TGTGCCAGCAGTGAACAGGGGGCAAATAATTCACCCCTCCACTTT. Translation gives CASSEQGANNSPLHF.

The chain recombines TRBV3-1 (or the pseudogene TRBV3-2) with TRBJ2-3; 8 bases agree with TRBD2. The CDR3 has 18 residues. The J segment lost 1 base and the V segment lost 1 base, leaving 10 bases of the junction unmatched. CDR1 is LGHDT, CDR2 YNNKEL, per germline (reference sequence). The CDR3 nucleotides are TGTGCCAGCAGCCAAGCGGGGAGCGGGGGAGGGGGCACAGATACGCAGTATTTT. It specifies CASSQAGSGGGGTDTQYF.

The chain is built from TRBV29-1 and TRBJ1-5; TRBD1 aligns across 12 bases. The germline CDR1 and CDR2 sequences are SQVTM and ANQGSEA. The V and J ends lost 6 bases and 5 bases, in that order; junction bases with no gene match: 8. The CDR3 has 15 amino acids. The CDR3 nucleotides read TGCAGCGTAGGGGACAGGGGGCTAGTGGATCAGCCCCAGCATTTT. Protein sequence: CSVGDRGLVDQPQHF.

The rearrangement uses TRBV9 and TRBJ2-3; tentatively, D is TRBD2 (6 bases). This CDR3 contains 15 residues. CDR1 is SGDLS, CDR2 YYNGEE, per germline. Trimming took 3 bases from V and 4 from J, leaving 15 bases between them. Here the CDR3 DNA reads TGTGCCAGCAGCGGGGACTGGAGGGGCGCAGATACGCAGTATTTT. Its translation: CASSGDWRGADTQYF.

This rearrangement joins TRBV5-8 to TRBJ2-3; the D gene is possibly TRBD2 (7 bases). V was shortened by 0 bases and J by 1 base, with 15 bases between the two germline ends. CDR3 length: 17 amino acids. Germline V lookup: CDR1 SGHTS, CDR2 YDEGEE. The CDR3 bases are TGTGCCAGCAGCTTGGGGTCGGGGGGCGATCGCACAGATACGCAGTATTTT. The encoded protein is CASSLGSGGDRTDTQYF.

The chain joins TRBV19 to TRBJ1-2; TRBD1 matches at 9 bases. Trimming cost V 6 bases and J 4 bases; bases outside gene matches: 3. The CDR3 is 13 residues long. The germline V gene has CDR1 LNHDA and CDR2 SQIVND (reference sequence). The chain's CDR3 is CASSRDRVYGYTF. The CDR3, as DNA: TGTGCCAGTAGCCGGGACAGGGTCTATGGCTACACCTTC.

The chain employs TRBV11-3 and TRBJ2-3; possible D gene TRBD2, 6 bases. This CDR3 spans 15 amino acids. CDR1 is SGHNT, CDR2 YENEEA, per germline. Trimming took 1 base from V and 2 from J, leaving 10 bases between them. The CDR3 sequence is CASSLGGLNTDTQYF. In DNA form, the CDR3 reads TGTGCCAGCAGCTTAGGGGGACTTAACACAGATACGCAGTATTTT.

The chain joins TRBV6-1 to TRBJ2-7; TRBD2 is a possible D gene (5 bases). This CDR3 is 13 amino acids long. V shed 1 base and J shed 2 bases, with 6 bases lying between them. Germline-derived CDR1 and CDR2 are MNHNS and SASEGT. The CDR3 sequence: CASSEGRPYEQYV. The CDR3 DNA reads TGTGCCAGCAGTGAAGGGAGGCCCTACGAGCAGTACGTC.

The CDR3: CASSGPSGGYQPQHF. In DNA, the CDR3 is TGTGCCAGCAGTGGGCCGTCCGGGGGCTATCAGCCCCAGCATTTT. The genes are TRBV28 and TRBJ1-5, with D maybe TRBD1 (6 bases). The CDR3 extends over 15 amino acids. Per the germline V gene, CDR1 is MDHEN and CDR2 is SYDVKM. Trimming took 5 bases from V and 5 from J, leaving 16 bases between them.

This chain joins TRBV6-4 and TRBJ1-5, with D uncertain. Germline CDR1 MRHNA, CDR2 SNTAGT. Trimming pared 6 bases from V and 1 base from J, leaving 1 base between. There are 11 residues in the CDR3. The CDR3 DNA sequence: TGTGCCAGCAGGAGCAATCAGCCCCAGCATTTT. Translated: CASRSNQPQHF.

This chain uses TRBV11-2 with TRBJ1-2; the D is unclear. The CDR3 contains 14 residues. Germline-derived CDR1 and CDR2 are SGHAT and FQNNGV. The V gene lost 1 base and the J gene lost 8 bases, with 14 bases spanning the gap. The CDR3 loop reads CASSLVGQVRGYTF. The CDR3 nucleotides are TGTGCCAGCAGCTTAGTCGGGCAGGTGCGGGGCTACACCTTC.